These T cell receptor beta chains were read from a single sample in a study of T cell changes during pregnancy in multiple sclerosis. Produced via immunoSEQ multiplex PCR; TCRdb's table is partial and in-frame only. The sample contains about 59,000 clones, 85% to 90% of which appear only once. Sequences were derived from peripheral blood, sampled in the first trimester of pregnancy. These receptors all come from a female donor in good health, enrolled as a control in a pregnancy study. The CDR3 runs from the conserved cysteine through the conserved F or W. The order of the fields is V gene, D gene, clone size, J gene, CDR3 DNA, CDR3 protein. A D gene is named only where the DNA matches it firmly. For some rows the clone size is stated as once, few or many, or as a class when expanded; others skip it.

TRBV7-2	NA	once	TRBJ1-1	TGTGCCAGCAGCCGGGGGAGAATAGAGTCAGCTTTCTTT	CASSRGRIESAFF
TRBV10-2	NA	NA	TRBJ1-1	TGCGCCAGCAGTGAGTCTTTACGGGGTCAAAGTGAAGCTTTCTTT	CASSESLRGQSEAFF
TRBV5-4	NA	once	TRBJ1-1	TGTGCCAGCAGCTTGGCTCGGGGTTTTGTGGGCACTGAAGCTTTCTTT	CASSLARGFVGTEAFF
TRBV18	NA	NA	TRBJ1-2	TGTGCCAGCTCACCACCTGACAATCCCTATGGCTACACCTTC	CASSPPDNPYGYTF
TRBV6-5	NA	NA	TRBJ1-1	TGTGCCAGCTGTTACCGGGGGTGTAACACTGAAGCTTTCTTT	CASCYRGCNTEAFF
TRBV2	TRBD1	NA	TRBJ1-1	TGTGCCAGCAGTGAATCGGGGACAGGGGGCACTGAAGCTTTCTTT	CASSESGTGGTEAFF
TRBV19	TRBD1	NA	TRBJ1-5	TGTGCCAGTATCCACGCCCGGGACAGGGTTTTCTTTCAGCCCCAGCATTTT	CASIHARDRVFFQPQHF
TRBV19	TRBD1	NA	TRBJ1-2	TGTGCCAGTAGTATAACCCGTACAGGGGGCAATGGCTACACCTTC	CASSITRTGGNGYTF
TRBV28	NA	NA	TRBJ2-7	TGTGCCAGCAGTCCAAGGACAGCGAGGACCCGCTACGAGCAGTACTTC	CASSPRTARTRYEQYF
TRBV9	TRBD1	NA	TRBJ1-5	TGTGCCAGCAGCGCGGGACAGGCTTCGAGTCAGCCCCAGCATTTT	CASSAGQASSQPQHF
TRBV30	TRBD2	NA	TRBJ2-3	TGTGCCTGGACTAGCGGGGGAACAGATACGCAGTATTTT	CAWTSGGTDTQYF
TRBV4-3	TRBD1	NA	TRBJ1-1	TGCGCCAGCAGCCAGGGACAGGGTAACGCTGAAGCTTTCTTT	CASSQGQGNAEAFF
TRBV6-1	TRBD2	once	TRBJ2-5	TGTGCCAGCAGGGGGGGAGGGTCCAAAGAGACCCAGTACTTC	CASRGGGSKETQYF
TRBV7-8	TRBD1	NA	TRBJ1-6	TGTGCCAGCAGCTCCCCCGGGACAGGGGGATCACCCCTCCACTTT	CASSSPGTGGSPLHF
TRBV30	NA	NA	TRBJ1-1	TGTGCCTGGAGAGGGGGGAACACTGAAGCTTTCTTT	CAWRGGNTEAFF
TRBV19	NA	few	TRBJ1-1	TGTGCCAGTAGTATAGCAGGTATAGGGGACACTGAAGCTTTCTTT	CASSIAGIGDTEAFF
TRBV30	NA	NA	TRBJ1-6	TGTGCCTGGAGTGGCCGTCGGGGGGACTCACCCCTCCACTTT	CAWSGRRGDSPLHF
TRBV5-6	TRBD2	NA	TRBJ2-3	TGTGCCAGCAGCTTTTTCAGGGCTCCACTAGCGGGCCACACAGATACGCAGTATTTT	CASSFFRAPLAGHTDTQYF
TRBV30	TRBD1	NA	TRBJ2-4	TGTGCCTGGAGTTGGACAGGACCCCCCCCGCACTTC	CAWSWTGPPPHF
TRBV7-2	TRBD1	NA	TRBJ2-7	TGTGCCAGCAGCTTAGTCGCGGACAGGGAGAGGGAGCAGTACTTC	CASSLVADREREQYF
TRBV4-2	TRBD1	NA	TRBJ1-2	TGTGCCAGCAGTCCAGACAGGGGCGGCTATGGCTACACCTTC	CASSPDRGGYGYTF
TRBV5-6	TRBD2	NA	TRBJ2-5	TGTGCCAGCAGCTTGGTAGGGGCTAGCGGGGACATCCAAGAGACCCAGTACTTC	CASSLVGASGDIQETQYF
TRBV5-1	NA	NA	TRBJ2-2	TGCGCCAGCAAGGAGTCGAACACCGGGGAGCTGTTTTTT	CASKESNTGELFF
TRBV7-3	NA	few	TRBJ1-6	TGTGCCAGCAGCGAATACAGGGATTCACCCCTCCACTTT	CASSEYRDSPLHF
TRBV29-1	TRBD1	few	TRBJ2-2	TGCAGCGTTGAAGATTTAGAGACAGGGGTAACCGGGGAGCTGTTTTTT	CSVEDLETGVTGELFF
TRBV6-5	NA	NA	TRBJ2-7	TGTGCCAGCAGTTTCCGACTAGGTTCCTACGAGCAGTACTTC	CASSFRLGSYEQYF